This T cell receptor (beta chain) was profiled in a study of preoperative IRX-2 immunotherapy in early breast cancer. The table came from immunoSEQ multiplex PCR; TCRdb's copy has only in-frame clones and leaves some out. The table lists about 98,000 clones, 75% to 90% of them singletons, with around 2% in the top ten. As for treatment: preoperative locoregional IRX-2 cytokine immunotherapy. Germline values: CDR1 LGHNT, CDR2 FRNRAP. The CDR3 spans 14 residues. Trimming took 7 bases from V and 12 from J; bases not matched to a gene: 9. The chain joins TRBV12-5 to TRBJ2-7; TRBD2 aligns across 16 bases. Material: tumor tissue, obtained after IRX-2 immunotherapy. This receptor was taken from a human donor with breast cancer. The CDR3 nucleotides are TGTGCTAGTGCCGGAGGGACTAGCGGGAGGGGGGGGTACTTC. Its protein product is CASAGGTSGRGGYF.